Here is one T cell receptor beta chain with its context. Its specific antigen is unknown. The record has no base qualities; no much larger clone is one base away. Donors formed part of the validation cohort, which comprised about 130 subjects and was distinct from the first cohort of 666 subjects. This entry comes from a study of cytomegalovirus exposure and HLA in healthy donors (dated by TCRdb to the late 2010s). Regarding the research as a whole: According to a later analysis, one platform produced both the 110 or so validation repertoires and the 720 or so repertoires of the first cohort. The aim of the study was to test whether cataloging public T cell receptors could identify signatures of past pathogen exposure. In addition to the first cohort of about 650 subjects, a separate validation cohort of approximately 120 different subjects was used. To predict cytomegalovirus infection status, the study brought together high-throughput TCR immunosequencing, statistical association of individual TCRs with disease status, and machine learning.

Paper-wide results and their limitations: While some public TCRs were present in many individuals, most TCR sequences turned up only very rarely across donors. Of the cluster scores, roughly 95% were above 0 in a later analysis, which found that TCRs clustered in the first cohort also tended to co-occur in the 120 or so validation repertoires. The authors suggested that the approach could potentially be generalized to other disease states and immunological phenotypes. In vitro tests confirmed that a few of the cytomegalovirus-associated TCR beta chains recognize cytomegalovirus antigens. A later analysis lacked HLA typing for the validation cohort, so it scored co-occurrence in that cohort across all 110 or so repertoires. Cytomegalovirus status was reported to be diagnosed by the classifier with high specificity and sensitivity in both the original and validation cohorts. In the study, approximately 160 TCR beta chains were listed as associated with cytomegalovirus.

CDR1 SGHNT and CDR2 YENEEA are derived from the germline V gene. Relative to germline, V is missing 1 base and J is missing 2 bases, with 8 bases of the junction outside any gene match. The CDR3 runs 16 residues from the cysteine to the phenylalanine. The CDR3 DNA has 48 bases and is translated from base 1. Library construction relied on the immunoSEQ multiplex PCR assay. In the authors' own workflow: A statistical classification framework was built to diagnose cytomegalovirus status from the catalog of TCR beta chain sequences. Imported from immuneACCESS, the table was reduced by TCRdb to in-frame sequences with V and J called. These copies leave out some clones; in studies compared against another copy, an unresolved V gene accounts for under half, and the cause of the remainder is not known. Clone size and V and J calls were adopted from that table, with D and trimming inferred from the DNA. The sample has about 240,000 clones on record, approximately 83% of them singletons. The top ten clones comprise 0.95% to 1.5% of the sample.

The sequencing input was PBMCs. The chain employs TRBV11-3 and TRBJ2-7; the central 7 bases match TRBD2. The receptor comes from a woman aged 25 to 39 in good health and CMV-seropositive. The DNA sequence follows: TGTGCCAGCAGCTTAGTGGTAGCGGGCCCTACCTACGAGCAGTACTTC. Protein translation: CASSLVVAGPTYEQYF. Where the CDR3 stops, the reference TRBV11-3 and TRBJ2-7 genes take over; the full variable domain is EAGVVQSPRYKIIEKKQPVAFWCNPISGHNTLYWYLQNLGQGPELLIRYENEEAVDDSQLPKDRFSAERLKGVDSTLKIQPAELGDSAVYLCASSLVVAGPTYEQYFGPGTRLTVT.